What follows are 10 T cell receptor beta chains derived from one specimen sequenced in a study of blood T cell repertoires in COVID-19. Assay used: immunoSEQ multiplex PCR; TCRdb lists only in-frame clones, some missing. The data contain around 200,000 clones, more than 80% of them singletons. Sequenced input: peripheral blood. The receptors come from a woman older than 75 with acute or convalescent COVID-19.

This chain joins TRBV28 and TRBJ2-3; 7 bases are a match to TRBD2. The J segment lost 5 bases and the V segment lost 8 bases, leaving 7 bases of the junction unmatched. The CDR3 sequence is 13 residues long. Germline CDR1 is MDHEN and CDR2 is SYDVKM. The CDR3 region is CASGGGFEDTQYF. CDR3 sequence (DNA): TGTGCCAGCGGGGGGGGATTTGAAGATACGCAGTATTTT.

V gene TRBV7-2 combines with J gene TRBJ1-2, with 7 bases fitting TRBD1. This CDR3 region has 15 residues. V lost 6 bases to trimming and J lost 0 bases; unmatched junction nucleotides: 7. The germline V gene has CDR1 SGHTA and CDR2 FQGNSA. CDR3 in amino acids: CASRPGTEANYGYTF. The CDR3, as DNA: TGTGCCAGCAGGCCCGGGACAGAAGCTAACTATGGCTACACCTTC.

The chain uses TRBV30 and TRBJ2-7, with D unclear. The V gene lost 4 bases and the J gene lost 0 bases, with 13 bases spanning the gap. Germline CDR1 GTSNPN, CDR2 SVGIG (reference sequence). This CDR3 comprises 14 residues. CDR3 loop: CAWTVYPSSYEQYF. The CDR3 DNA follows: TGTGCCTGGACGGTCTACCCGAGCTCCTACGAGCAGTACTTC.

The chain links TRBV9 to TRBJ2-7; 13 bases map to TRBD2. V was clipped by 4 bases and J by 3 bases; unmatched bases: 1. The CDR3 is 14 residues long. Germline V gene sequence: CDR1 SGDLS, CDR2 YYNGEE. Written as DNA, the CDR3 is TGTGCCAGCAGCCGGACTAGCGGGAGCTACGAGCAGTACTTC. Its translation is CASSRTSGSYEQYF.

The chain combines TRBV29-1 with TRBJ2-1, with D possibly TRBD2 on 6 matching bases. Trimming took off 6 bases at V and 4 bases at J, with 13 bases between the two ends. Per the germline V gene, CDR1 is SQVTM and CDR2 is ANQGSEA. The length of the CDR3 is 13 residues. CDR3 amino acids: CSVTSIGYNEQFF. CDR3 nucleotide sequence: TGCAGCGTGACTAGTATTGGGTACAATGAGCAGTTCTTC.

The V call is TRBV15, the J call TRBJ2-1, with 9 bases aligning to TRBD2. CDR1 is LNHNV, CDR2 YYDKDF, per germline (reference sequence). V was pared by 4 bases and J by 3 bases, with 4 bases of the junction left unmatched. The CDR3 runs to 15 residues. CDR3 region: CATSMSGGYYNEQFF. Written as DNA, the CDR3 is TGTGCCACCAGCATGAGCGGGGGGTACTACAATGAGCAGTTCTTC. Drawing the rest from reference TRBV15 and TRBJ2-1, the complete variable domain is DAMVIQNPRYQVTQFGKPVTLSCSQTLNHNVMYWYQQKSSQAPKLLFHYYDKDFNNEADTPDNFQSRRPNTSFCFLDIRSPGLGDTAMYLCATSMSGGYYNEQFFGPGTRLTVL.

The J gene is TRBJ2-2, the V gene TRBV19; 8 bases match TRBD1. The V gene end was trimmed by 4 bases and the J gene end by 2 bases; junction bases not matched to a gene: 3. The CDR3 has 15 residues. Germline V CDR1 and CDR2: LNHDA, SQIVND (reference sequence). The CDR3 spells CASSRGQENTGELFF. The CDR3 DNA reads TGTGCCAGTAGTAGGGGACAGGAAAACACCGGGGAGCTGTTTTTT.

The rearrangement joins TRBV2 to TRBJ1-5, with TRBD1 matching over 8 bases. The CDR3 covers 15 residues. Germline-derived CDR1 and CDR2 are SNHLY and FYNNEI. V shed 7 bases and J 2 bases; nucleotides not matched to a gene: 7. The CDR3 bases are TGTGCCAGCAAAAGACAGGGGTTTGGCAATCAGCCCCAGCATTTT. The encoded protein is CASKRQGFGNQPQHF.

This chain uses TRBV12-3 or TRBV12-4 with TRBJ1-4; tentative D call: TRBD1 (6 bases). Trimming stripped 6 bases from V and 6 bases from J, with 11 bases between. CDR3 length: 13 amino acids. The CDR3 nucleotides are TGTGCCAGCAGGAATCAGGGGTATGAAAAACTGTTTTTT. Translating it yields CASRNQGYEKLFF.

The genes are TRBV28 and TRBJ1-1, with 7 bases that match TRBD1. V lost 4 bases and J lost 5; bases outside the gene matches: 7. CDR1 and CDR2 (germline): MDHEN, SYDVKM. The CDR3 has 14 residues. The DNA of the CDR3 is TGTGCCAGCAGTTCTCACAGGGGATGGACTGAAGCTTTCTTT. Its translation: CASSSHRGWTEAFF.